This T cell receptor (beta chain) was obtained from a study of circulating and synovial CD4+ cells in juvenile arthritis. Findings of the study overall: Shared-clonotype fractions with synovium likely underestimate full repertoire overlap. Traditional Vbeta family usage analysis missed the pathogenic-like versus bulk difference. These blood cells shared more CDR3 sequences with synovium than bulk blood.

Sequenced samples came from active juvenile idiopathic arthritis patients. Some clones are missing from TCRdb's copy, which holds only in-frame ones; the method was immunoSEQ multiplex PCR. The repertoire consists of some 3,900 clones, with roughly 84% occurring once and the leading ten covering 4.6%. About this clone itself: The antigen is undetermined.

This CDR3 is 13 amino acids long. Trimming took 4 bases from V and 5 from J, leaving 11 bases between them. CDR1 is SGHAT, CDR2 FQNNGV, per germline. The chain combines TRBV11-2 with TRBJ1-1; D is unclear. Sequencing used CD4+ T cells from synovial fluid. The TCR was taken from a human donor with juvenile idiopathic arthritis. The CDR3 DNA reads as TGTGCCAGCAGCTCCGAACAAGTTACTGAAGCTTTCTTT. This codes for CASSSEQVTEAFF.